The 30 T cell receptor beta chains in this list originate from one sample, sequenced in a study of shared clonotypes between healthy human individuals. TCRdb's copy holds only in-frame clones and misses some; the assay was immunoSEQ multiplex PCR. The sample has some 700,000 clones, around 90% seen once. Source material: memory CD8+ T cells from PBMCs. The sample's subset: CD45RO+ cells pooled with CCR7-negative TemRA cells. These receptors were collected from a man younger than 35 in good health. Some clones in this sample may be carry-over from other donors' samples.

The J gene is TRBJ2-7, the V gene TRBV10-1; 7 bases align to TRBD2. The ends lost 7 bases at V and 3 bases at J; junction bases unmatched: 15. This CDR3 has 16 amino acids. The germline V gene has CDR1 WNHNN and CDR2 SYGVQD (reference sequence). The CDR3 reads CASTLRNGRSGYEQYF. Written as DNA, the CDR3 is TGCGCCAGCACCCTACGGAACGGGAGGTCTGGCTACGAGCAGTACTTC.

This clone showed up just a few times. The rearrangement uses TRBV11-2 and TRBJ2-1; 9 positions match TRBD2. Germline CDR1 reads SGHAT; CDR2 reads FQNNGV. The CDR3 sequence is 15 residues long. After removal of 1 base from V and 2 bases from J, the junction contained 0 bases not matched to a gene. The CDR3 sequence: CASSLVAGAYNEQFF. The CDR3 bases are TGTGCCAGCAGCTTAGTAGCGGGGGCCTACAATGAGCAGTTCTTC.

CDR3 sequence (DNA): TGTGCCAGCAGCCCTAGACTAGCGGGAGCGCCGAACACCGGGGAGCTGTTTTTT. It encodes CASSPRLAGAPNTGELFF. The genes are TRBV27 and TRBJ2-2, with 12 positions matching TRBD2. V dropped 6 bases and J dropped 0; count of bases not matched to a gene: 8. The CDR3 has 18 amino acids. CDR1 MNHEY and CDR2 SMNVEV come from the germline V gene (reference sequence).

This clone was counted between two and nine times. The V call is TRBV9, the J call TRBJ2-7; 9 positions match TRBD1. V lost 0 bases to trimming and J lost 1 base; unmatched junction nucleotides: 2. This CDR3 has 15 residues. CDR1 and CDR2 from the germline V gene are SGDLS and YYNGEE. The CDR3: CASSVDGTGSYEQYF. CDR3 in DNA: TGTGCCAGCAGCGTAGATGGGACAGGGTCCTACGAGCAGTACTTC. The full variable domain, in which reference TRBV9 and TRBJ2-7 provide the parts outside the CDR3, is DSGVTQTPKHLITATGQRVTLRCSPRSGDLSVYWYQQSLDQGLQFLIQYYNGEERAKGNILERFSAQQFPDLHSELNLSSLELGDSALYFCASSVDGTGSYEQYFGPGTRLTVT.

This clone was detected only once. The CDR3 sequence: CASNLLGSSYNEQFF. In nucleotides, the CDR3 is TGTGCCAGCAATCTACTCGGCAGCTCCTACAATGAGCAGTTCTTC. The genes are TRBV27 and TRBJ2-1, with D unclear. The germline V gene encodes CDR1 MNHEY and CDR2 SMNVEV (reference sequence). Trimming removed 7 bases at V and 0 bases at J, with 13 bases between. The CDR3 spans 15 residues.

The chain carries TRBV9 and TRBJ2-3; 7 bases fit TRBD1. The V gene end was trimmed by 3 bases and the J gene end by 0 bases; junction bases not matched to a gene: 4. The CDR3 loop spans 15 amino acids. CDR1 is SGDLS and CDR2 is YYNGEE in the germline V gene. CDR3 nucleotide sequence: TGTGCCAGCAGCGCCAACAGGGGAAGCACAGATACGCAGTATTTT. Amino acid sequence: CASSANRGSTDTQYF. The whole variable domain, filled in from reference TRBV9 and TRBJ2-3, reads DSGVTQTPKHLITATGQRVTLRCSPRSGDLSVYWYQQSLDQGLQFLIQYYNGEERAKGNILERFSAQQFPDLHSELNLSSLELGDSALYFCASSANRGSTDTQYFGPGTRLTVL.

This chain connects TRBV27 to TRBJ2-7; 9 nucleotides match TRBD2. J lost 7 bases, V lost 5 bases, and 9 bases had no gene match. Germline CDR1 reads MNHEY; CDR2 reads SMNVEV (reference sequence). The CDR3 loop spans 14 amino acids. The chain's CDR3 is CASSQGLAFGEQYF. Here the CDR3 DNA reads TGTGCCAGCAGTCAAGGACTAGCGTTTGGTGAGCAGTACTTC.

CDR3 nucleotide sequence: TGCGCCAGCAGGGGAGGGTATGATGAGCAGTTCTTC. It translates to CASRGGYDEQFF. The rearrangement links TRBV5-1 to TRBJ2-1, with TRBD2 matching 7 bases. There are 12 residues in the CDR3. Germline assignment: CDR1 SGHRS and CDR2 YFSETQ. J was trimmed by 8 bases and V by 5 bases; bases with no gene match: 4.

The chain links TRBV7-3 to TRBJ2-6, with D perhaps given as TRBD1 or TRBD2 (5 bases each). Germline CDR1 is SGHTA and CDR2 is FQGTGA. V was shortened by 5 bases and J by 0 bases, with 11 bases between the two germline ends. The CDR3 runs to 16 residues. The CDR3 spells CASSQWDPSGANVLTF. As DNA, the CDR3 is TGTGCCAGCAGCCAATGGGACCCCTCTGGGGCCAACGTCCTGACTTTC.

The rearrangement joins TRBV6-1 to TRBJ1-4; D unclear. Germline CDR1 and CDR2: MNHNS and SASEGT. This CDR3 region has 13 residues. Trimming shortened V by 3 bases and J by 8 bases, and 10 bases separated the two germline ends. The CDR3 spells CASSEWEREKLFF. The CDR3 DNA follows: TGTGCCAGCAGTGAGTGGGAGCGGGAAAAACTGTTTTTT.

This clone was detected a few times. V and J are TRBV6-1 and TRBJ1-4; D is possibly TRBD1 (5 bases). The CDR3 spans 18 residues. Per the germline V gene, CDR1 is MNHNS and CDR2 is SASEGT. Trimming removed 2 bases from V and 1 base from J, with 17 bases in between. This CDR3 reads CASSECTPGDETNEKLFF. The CDR3 region has the DNA TGTGCCAGCAGTGAATGCACTCCGGGGGATGAAACTAATGAAAAACTGTTTTTT.

V usage is TRBV5-1 and J usage is TRBJ2-2; 7 bases line up with TRBD2. The trim removed 3 bases at V and 6 bases at J, leaving 5 bases unmatched. The CDR3 consists of 14 residues. CDR1 SGHRS and CDR2 YFSETQ come from the germline V gene. The CDR3 region is CASSWTGGPGELFF. The CDR3 DNA follows: TGCGCCAGCAGCTGGACGGGGGGTCCCGGGGAGCTGTTTTTT.

To note about this clone: The same CDR3 arises from other DNA sequences in this sample as well. J is TRBJ2-7 and V is TRBV5-6; D perhaps matches TRBD1 (5 bases). Trimming removed 2 bases from V and 2 bases from J, with 11 bases in between. Germline loops: CDR1 SGHDT, CDR2 YYEEEE. This CDR3 is built from 14 residues. The DNA for the CDR3 is TGTGCCAGCAGCTTCGGGCAGGGCCCCTACGAGCAGTACTTC. This encodes CASSFGQGPYEQYF.

The chain is built from TRBV10-3 and TRBJ1-2; TRBD1 matches at 10 bases. The V gene end was trimmed by 6 bases and the J gene end by 2 bases; junction bases not matched to a gene: 3. The CDR3 contains 14 residues. Germline V lookup: CDR1 ENHRY, CDR2 SYGVKD. For the CDR3, the DNA is TGTGCCATCAGAAGACAGGGGGCGAACTATGGCTACACCTTC. As protein: CAIRRQGANYGYTF.

This clone has only one observation. The chain combines TRBV27 with TRBJ2-3, with a weak D call TRBD1 (7 bases). Deletions cut 2 bases from V and 4 bases from J, with 10 bases between. CDR1 is MNHEY, CDR2 SMNVEV, per germline (reference sequence). CDR3 length: 14 amino acids. CDR3 residues: CASSLQGGADTQYF. DNA of the CDR3: TGTGCCAGCAGTTTACAGGGGGGCGCAGATACGCAGTATTTT.

This clone came up once. V gene TRBV6-5 combines with J gene TRBJ2-2; no clear D gene. Looked up from germline, CDR1 is MNHEY and CDR2 is SVGAGI. Trimming left V 4 bases short and J 1 base short, with 13 bases between. CDR3 length equals 16 residues. In nucleotides, the CDR3 is TGTGCCAGCAGTTCCCCAAGAAGACAGAACACCGGGGAGCTGTTTTTT. Protein sequence: CASSSPRRQNTGELFF.

The chain carries TRBV9 and TRBJ2-2; D may be TRBD1 (6 bases). The CDR3 is 17 amino acids. Germline assignment: CDR1 SGDLS and CDR2 YYNGEE. V lost 0 bases to trimming and J lost 0 bases, with 12 bases between them. For the CDR3, the DNA is TGTGCCAGCAGCGTAGAAGGGGGACCGCCGAACACCGGGGAGCTGTTTTTT. Its protein is CASSVEGGPPNTGELFF.

V gene TRBV2 combines with J gene TRBJ2-7; 9 bases agree with TRBD1. CDR1 SNHLY and CDR2 FYNNEI come from the germline V gene. V trimming: 6 bases; J trimming: 3 bases; junction bases outside the gene matches: 12. This CDR3 contains 16 residues. This chain's CDR3 is CASRERAGQGIYEQYF. The CDR3 nucleotides read TGTGCCAGCAGGGAAAGGGCTGGACAGGGGATCTACGAGCAGTACTTC.

J is TRBJ2-5 and V is TRBV9, with TRBD2 matching 7 bases. The germline gives CDR1 SGDLS, CDR2 YYNGEE. With V trimmed by 3 bases and J by 4 bases, 6 bases remained unmatched. There are 14 residues in the CDR3. CDR3 DNA: TGTGCCAGCAGCGCGGGCGGGAGTACAGAGACCCAGTACTTC. The encoded protein is CASSAGGSTETQYF.

The chain couples TRBV29-1 to TRBJ2-5, with 8 bases fitting TRBD1. Judging by the DNA end, TRBJ2-7 fits better; the J call may be wrong. Germline-derived CDR1 and CDR2 are SQVTM and ANQGSEA. CDR3 length equals 14 residues. The CDR3 protein is CSADPGQGAGEQYF. Here the CDR3 DNA reads TGCAGCGCAGATCCGGGGCAGGGGGCGGGCGAGCAGTACTTC.

The chain is built from TRBV10-2 and TRBJ2-7; D uncertain. The CDR3 contains 14 residues. Trimming shortened V by 1 base and J by 0 bases, and 7 bases separated the two germline ends. The germline V gene has CDR1 WSHSY and CDR2 SAAADI. CDR3 nucleotide sequence: TGCGCCAGCAGTGAGTGGAGAAGCTCCTACGAGCAGTACTTC. Amino acids: CASSEWRSSYEQYF.

The gene calls are TRBV2 and TRBJ2-7; maybe TRBD2 (6 bases). This CDR3 spans 14 amino acids. Trimming removed 1 base from V and 3 bases from J, with 10 bases in between. The germline CDR1 and CDR2 sequences are SNHLY and FYNNEI. CDR3 DNA sequence: TGTGCCAGCAGTGAAGGGGGGGAAAACTACGAGCAGTACTTC. Translation: CASSEGGENYEQYF.

The table lists this clone with a few counts. V usage is TRBV19 and J usage is TRBJ1-1; D is unclear. Trimming took off 3 bases at V and 4 bases at J, with 9 bases between the two ends. Germline V lookup: CDR1 LNHDA, CDR2 SQIVND (reference sequence). The CDR3 has 13 amino acids. CDR3 residues: CASSIALSTEAFF. As DNA, the CDR3 is TGTGCCAGTAGTATTGCGTTGAGCACTGAAGCTTTCTTT.

V usage is TRBV28 and J usage is TRBJ2-2; 8 bases match TRBD2. Germline CDR1 and CDR2: MDHEN and SYDVKM. V lost 5 bases and J lost 7; bases outside the gene matches: 18. The CDR3 covers 18 residues. In DNA form, the CDR3 reads TGTGCCAGCAGTCCAGGCCCAGCGGGAGCGGGTGTTAGCGGGGAGCTGTTTTTT. Its translation: CASSPGPAGAGVSGELFF.

V is TRBV13 and J is TRBJ2-5; 13 nucleotides align to TRBD2. Germline assignment: CDR1 PRHDT and CDR2 FYEKMQ (reference sequence). J lost 5 bases, V lost 5 bases, and 17 bases had no gene match. The CDR3 is 19 residues long. As DNA, the CDR3 is TGTGCCAGCAGCCCGAGGACAGCAGGACTAGCGGGGGCCGGGGAGACCCAGTACTTC. Translating it yields CASSPRTAGLAGAGETQYF.

The rearrangement links TRBV11-3 to TRBJ2-1; 8 bases agree with TRBD1. The J segment lost 10 bases and the V segment lost 6 bases, leaving 11 bases of the junction unmatched. Germline loops: CDR1 SGHNT, CDR2 YENEEA. The CDR3 has 14 amino acids. CDR3 coding DNA: TGTGCCAGCAGTCCAGGGGGCGCGTTGGTGGAGCAGTTCTTC. It translates to CASSPGGALVEQFF.

The chain has TRBV5-1 and TRBJ2-7, with D perhaps TRBD2 (6 bases). The CDR3 totals 15 residues. CDR1 and CDR2 (germline): SGHRS, YFSETQ. Trimming shortened V by 0 bases and J by 2 bases, and 12 bases separated the two germline ends. The CDR3, as DNA: TGCGCCAGCAGCTTGGCCGGGGAGGCCCCCTACGAGCAGTACTTC. Its translation is CASSLAGEAPYEQYF. Complete variable domain (other parts from reference TRBV5-1 and TRBJ2-7): KAGVTQTPRYLIKTRGQQVTLSCSPISGHRSVSWYQQTPGQGLQFLFEYFSETQRNKGNFPGRFSGRQFSNSRSEMNVSTLELGDSALYLCASSLAGEAPYEQYFGPGTRLTVT.

V usage is TRBV5-6 and J usage is TRBJ2-5; no clear D gene. Germline CDR1 is SGHDT and CDR2 is YYEEEE. V lost 0 bases to trimming and J lost 4 bases, with 10 bases between them. The CDR3 runs to 14 residues. The CDR3 bases are TGTGCCAGCAGCTTGGTGTCAACCCTAGAGACCCAGTACTTC. Translated, it gives CASSLVSTLETQYF. The full variable domain, with the rest looked up from reference TRBV5-6 and TRBJ2-5, is DAGVTQSPTHLIKTRGQQVTLRCSPKSGHDTVSWYQQALGQGPQFIFQYYEEEERQRGNFPDRFSGHQFPNYSSELNVNALLLGDSALYLCASSLVSTLETQYFGPGTRLLVL.

This chain connects TRBV6-6 to TRBJ2-1; D is unresolved. CDR3 length: 15 residues. V was clipped by 0 bases and J by 9 bases, with 15 bases between them. CDR1 and CDR2 from the germline V gene are MNHNY and SVGAGI (reference sequence). CDR3 sequence reads: CASSYSINSRSEQFF. Here the CDR3 DNA reads TGTGCCAGCAGTTACTCTATAAACAGTAGGAGTGAGCAGTTCTTC.

The chain combines TRBV2 with TRBJ1-1, with D unclear. The V end was cut by 0 bases, the J end by 1 base, with 6 bases between. The germline V gene encodes CDR1 SNHLY and CDR2 FYNNEI. This CDR3 comprises 14 residues. The CDR3 DNA reads TGTGCCAGCAGTGAAGCCGGGAGGAACACTGAAGCTTTCTTT. Its translation: CASSEAGRNTEAFF.